One sample yielded the 26 T cell receptor beta chains listed below, sequenced in a study of blood T cell repertoires in COVID-19. Using immunoSEQ multiplex PCR, the repertoire was profiled, and TCRdb retains in-frame clones only, with some absent. Among about 330,000 clones listed, about 90% were seen once. Sample: PBMCs or T cells enriched from blood (not recorded which). The receptors shown here come from a woman in her 30s who had recovered from COVID-19.

This chain uses TRBV19 with TRBJ2-1; 8 nucleotides line up with TRBD1. V was pared by 3 bases and J by 13 bases, with 8 bases of the junction left unmatched. From germline, CDR1 is LNHDA and CDR2 SQIVND (reference sequence). The CDR3 consists of 13 residues. CDR3 sequence (DNA): TGTGCCAGTAGTATCCTACCAGGGGGCATACAGTTCTTC. Its translation is CASSILPGGIQFF.

The V call is TRBV19, the J call TRBJ2-3, with D maybe TRBD1 (7 bases). V dropped 3 bases and J dropped 3 bases, with 13 bases sitting between them. CDR3 length equals 15 residues. Germline lookup yields CDR1 LNHDA and CDR2 SQIVND (reference sequence). CDR3 DNA: TGTGCCAGTAGTATGGGGGGACAGTCTACAGATACGCAGTATTTT. Its translation: CASSMGGQSTDTQYF. Drawing the rest from reference TRBV19 and TRBJ2-3, the complete variable domain is DGGITQSPKYLFRKEGQNVTLSCEQNLNHDAMYWYRQDPGQGLRLIYYSQIVNDFQKGDIAEGYSVSREKKESFPLTVTSAQKNPTAFYLCASSMGGQSTDTQYFGPGTRLTVL.

The chain links TRBV3-1 (or the pseudogene TRBV3-2) to TRBJ2-7; D uncertain. Trimming pared 2 bases from V and 2 bases from J, leaving 13 bases between. CDR1 and CDR2 from the germline V gene are LGHDT and YNNKEL (reference sequence). The CDR3 length is 15 residues. The CDR3 region is CASSQKPVTPYEQYF. The CDR3 DNA is TGTGCCAGCAGCCAAAAACCGGTTACTCCCTACGAGCAGTACTTC.

This clone appeared once. The V call is TRBV10-3, the J call TRBJ1-6, with 7 bases lining up with TRBD1. The CDR3 is made up of 18 amino acids. CDR1 is ENHRY, CDR2 SYGVKD, per germline. The junction had 12 bases not matched to a gene; V was cut back by 0 bases and J by 7 bases. For the CDR3, the DNA is TGTGCCATCAGTGAGTCAGTTGACAGGGATGTGAGGAATTCACCCCTCCACTTT. It is translated as CAISESVDRDVRNSPLHF.

The chain joins TRBV5-4 to TRBJ2-7, with TRBD1 matching over 7 bases. The CDR3 contains 14 residues. The ends lost 4 bases at V and 5 bases at J; junction bases unmatched: 9. Germline assignment: CDR1 SGHNT and CDR2 YYREEE (reference sequence). The CDR3 bases are TGTGCCAGCAGCCTAGACAGGGCGGGCAACGAGCAGTACTTC. It specifies CASSLDRAGNEQYF.

The V and J genes are TRBV13 and TRBJ2-5; 14 bases line up with TRBD2. Germline V gene data show CDR1 as PRHDT and CDR2 as FYEKMQ (reference sequence). The CDR3 sequence is 15 residues long. J was trimmed by 5 bases and V by 5 bases; bases with no gene match: 4. The CDR3 spells CASSPRLAGGETQYF. CDR3 coding DNA: TGTGCCAGCAGCCCACGACTAGCGGGGGGGGAGACCCAGTACTTC. Full variable domain (remainder filled in from reference TRBV13 and TRBJ2-5): AAGVIQSPRHLIKEKRETATLKCYPIPRHDTVYWYQQGPGQDPQFLISFYEKMQSDKGSIPDRFSAQQFSDYHSELNMSSLELGDSALYFCASSPRLAGGETQYFGPGTRLLVL.

V usage is TRBV27 and J usage is TRBJ1-4, with a weak D call TRBD1 (5 bases). The V gene's germline CDR1 is MNHEY and CDR2 SMNVEV (reference sequence). The V end was cut by 8 bases, the J end by 8 bases, with 33 bases between. The CDR3 totals 19 residues. The CDR3 spells CASGRGSGQGISYGEKLFF. The DNA for the CDR3 is TGTGCCAGCGGGAGGGGATCGGGGCAGGGTATTAGTTACGGCGAAAAACTGTTTTTT.

The chain carries TRBV30 and TRBJ1-5; D may be TRBD1 (5 bases). CDR1 GTSNPN and CDR2 SVGIG come from the germline V gene (reference sequence). V lost 3 bases and J 5 bases, leaving 14 bases between the germline ends. The CDR3 runs 14 residues. The CDR3 protein is CAWRPGTSDQPQHF. In nucleotides, the CDR3 is TGTGCCTGGAGGCCCGGGACTTCGGATCAGCCCCAGCATTTT.

For the CDR3, the DNA is TGTGCCAGCTCACCAACCCCGACAGGCAATCAGCCCCAGCATTTT. The encoded protein is CASSPTPTGNQPQHF. This chain joins TRBV18 and TRBJ1-5; D may be TRBD1 (5 bases). The length of the CDR3 is 15 residues. Germline loops: CDR1 KGHSH, CDR2 LQKENI. Trimming stripped 2 bases from V and 2 bases from J, with 10 bases between.

This sequence joins TRBV5-8 and TRBJ2-7, with 8 nucleotides matching TRBD1. V shed 5 bases, J shed 4 bases, and the junction held 5 bases outside the gene matches. CDR1 and CDR2 (germline): SGHTS, YDEGEE. The CDR3 totals 13 residues. The CDR3 is CASRTGAQYEQYF. CDR3 nucleotide sequence: TGTGCCAGCAGGACAGGGGCCCAATACGAGCAGTACTTC.

The rearrangement joins TRBV5-1 to TRBJ2-1; TRBD2 matches at 11 bases. Germline CDR1 is SGHRS and CDR2 is YFSETQ. V shed 6 bases and J 5 bases; nucleotides not matched to a gene: 7. The CDR3 is 15 amino acids. CDR3 sequence (DNA): TGCGCCAGCACCTCTAGCGGGGGGAGGCACAATGAGCAGTTCTTC. The encoded protein is CASTSSGGRHNEQFF.

The rearrangement links TRBV25-1 to TRBJ2-5, with 8 bases lining up with TRBD2. The CDR3 sequence is 15 residues long. V lost 2 bases, J lost 4 bases, and 6 bases stayed unmatched. The germline V gene has CDR1 MGHDK and CDR2 SYGVNS. The CDR3 DNA reads TGTGCCAGCAGTGAACCCTTTAGCGGGGTAGAGACCCAGTACTTC. Protein product: CASSEPFSGVETQYF.

The chain is built from TRBV12-3 or TRBV12-4 and TRBJ1-2; TRBD1 agrees at 7 bases. V dropped 5 bases and J dropped 4; count of bases not matched to a gene: 4. CDR3 size: 13 residues. CDR3 DNA: TGTGCCAGCAGTATCGGGACAGCCTATGGCTACACCTTC. This encodes CASSIGTAYGYTF.

This clone was detected only a few times. The V and J genes are TRBV9 and TRBJ1-2, with 11 bases matching TRBD1. The CDR3 runs to 16 residues. V dropped 5 bases and J dropped 7; count of bases not matched to a gene: 13. Germline CDR1 SGDLS, CDR2 YYNGEE. In DNA, the CDR3 is TGTGCCAGCAGAGGGACCCCGGGACAGGGGGTTTCTGGCTACACCTTC. It yields the protein CASRGTPGQGVSGYTF.

This chain links TRBV6-2 or TRBV6-3 with TRBJ2-1, with 8 bases aligning to TRBD1. CDR1 is MNHEY, CDR2 SVGEGT, per germline. The CDR3 runs 17 residues. V dropped 2 bases and J dropped 9; count of bases not matched to a gene: 15. CDR3 sequence reads: CASSYLHGTGGSGEQFF. DNA of the CDR3: TGTGCCAGCAGTTACCTTCATGGCACAGGGGGTTCGGGTGAGCAGTTCTTC.

This clone has a count of ten or more. This chain connects TRBV14 to TRBJ2-7; TRBD1 might be the D (5 bases). Germline V CDR1 and CDR2: SGHDN, FVKESK. Trimming removed 1 base from V and 2 bases from J, with 15 bases in between. The CDR3 is made up of 16 amino acids. The chain's CDR3 is CASSQVWGIGTYEQYF. CDR3 DNA: TGTGCCAGCAGCCAAGTATGGGGCATCGGCACCTACGAGCAGTACTTC. Looking up the rest from reference TRBV14 and TRBJ2-7 gives the full variable domain: EAGVTQFPSHSVIEKGQTVTLRCDPISGHDNLYWYRRVMGKEIKFLLHFVKESKQDESGMPNNRFLAERTGGTYSTLKVQPAELEDSGVYFCASSQVWGIGTYEQYFGPGTRLTVT.

The rearrangement uses TRBV5-1 and TRBJ1-2; 7 nucleotides line up with TRBD1. CDR1 is SGHRS and CDR2 is YFSETQ in the germline V gene. This CDR3 is 14 amino acids long. Germline trimming cut 0 bases from V and 6 bases from J; bases unmatched to any gene: 5. CDR3 in DNA: TGCGCCAGCAGCTTGGCAAACAGGGGAGATGGCTACACCTTC. It translates to CASSLANRGDGYTF.

This clone was observed once. This CDR3 is CASSSGGRSPGELFF. The CDR3 DNA follows: TGTGCCAGCAGCTCAGGGGGCAGGAGTCCCGGGGAGCTGTTTTTT. V and J are TRBV11-2 and TRBJ2-2, with TRBD1 matching over 8 bases. This CDR3 spans 15 amino acids. Germline CDR1 and CDR2: SGHAT and FQNNGV. Unmatched junction bases numbered 7, after V lost 4 bases and J lost 6 bases.

The chain carries TRBV2 and TRBJ1-2; a weak D match, TRBD1 (6 bases). The ends were cut back, 6 bases at V and 9 bases at J, with 20 bases in the middle. CDR1 SNHLY and CDR2 FYNNEI come from the germline V gene. The CDR3 runs 14 residues. The CDR3 bases are TGTGCCAGCAGGACAGGAACCCCTTCGGGGCGCTACACCTTC. Translated, it gives CASRTGTPSGRYTF. The full variable domain, rest sourced from reference TRBV2 and TRBJ1-2, is EPEVTQTPSHQVTQMGQEVILRCVPISNHLYFYWYRQILGQKVEFLVSFYNNEISEKSEIFDDQFSVERPDGSNFTLKIRSTKLEDSAMYFCASRTGTPSGRYTFGSGTRLTVV.

This chain joins TRBV5-1 and TRBJ2-5; possibly TRBD2 for D (5 bases). Germline CDR1 reads SGHRS; CDR2 reads YFSETQ. V lost 2 bases to trimming and J lost 7 bases, with 15 bases between them. CDR3 length equals 14 residues. The chain's CDR3 is CASSLAAESWTQYF. CDR3 sequence (DNA): TGCGCCAGCAGCTTAGCGGCGGAGTCTTGGACCCAGTACTTC. Using reference TRBV5-1 and TRBJ2-5 for the parts outside the CDR3, the full variable domain is KAGVTQTPRYLIKTRGQQVTLSCSPISGHRSVSWYQQTPGQGLQFLFEYFSETQRNKGNFPGRFSGRQFSNSRSEMNVSTLELGDSALYLCASSLAAESWTQYFGPGTRLLVL.

The V call is TRBV5-4, the J call TRBJ2-5; no definite D call. Trimming pared 0 bases from V and 5 bases from J, leaving 8 bases between. Looked up from germline, CDR1 is SGHNT and CDR2 is YYREEE (reference sequence). This CDR3 has 13 residues. The CDR3 protein is CASSLEAVETQYF. Written as DNA, the CDR3 is TGTGCCAGCAGCTTGGAGGCGGTGGAGACCCAGTACTTC. The entire variable domain, with the rest obtained from reference TRBV5-4 and TRBJ2-5, is as follows: ETGVTQSPTHLIKTRGQQVTLRCSSQSGHNTVSWYQQALGQGPQFIFQYYREEENGRGNFPPRFSGLQFPNYSSELNVNALELDDSALYLCASSLEAVETQYFGPGTRLLVL.

This chain connects TRBV3-1 (or the pseudogene TRBV3-2) to TRBJ1-1; 7 bases are shared with TRBD1. Germline assignment: CDR1 LGHDT and CDR2 YNNKEL (reference sequence). Trimming removed 4 bases from V and 4 bases from J; junction bases left unmatched: 9. This CDR3 has 15 amino acids. CDR3 in amino acids: CASSPDRVQGTEAFF. In DNA form, the CDR3 reads TGTGCCAGCAGCCCAGACAGGGTTCAAGGCACTGAAGCTTTCTTT.

The chain has TRBV24-1 and TRBJ1-1; 9 nucleotides align to TRBD1. The CDR3 sequence is 14 residues long. J gave up 10 bases and V 4 bases, and 9 bases lay outside the gene matches. CDR1 KGHDR and CDR2 SFDVKD come from the germline V gene. The CDR3 DNA reads TGTGCCACCAGTGACTTGGGACAGGGATTTGGAGCTTTCTTT. Protein product: CATSDLGQGFGAFF.

J is TRBJ2-7 and V is TRBV6-2 or TRBV6-3; D possibly corresponds to TRBD2 (6 bases). The V end lost 2 bases, the J end lost 1 base, and 12 bases lay between the germline ends. CDR3 length equals 15 residues. Germline V CDR1 and CDR2: MNHEY, SVGEGT. CDR3 sequence reads: CASSYPAGRSYEQYF. Here the CDR3 DNA reads TGTGCCAGCAGTTACCCGGCAGGGAGGTCCTACGAGCAGTACTTC.

This clone was picked up a small number of times. The rearrangement links TRBV27 to TRBJ1-6, with 10 bases that match TRBD1. Unmatched junction bases numbered 4, after V lost 5 bases and J lost 6 bases. Germline CDR1 MNHEY, CDR2 SMNVEV (reference sequence). CDR3 size: 15 residues. CDR3 DNA sequence: TGTGCCAGCAGTGGGACAGGGGAACGTAATTCACCCCTCCACTTT. Its translation: CASSGTGERNSPLHF.

This chain joins TRBV28 and TRBJ2-7; 7 bases map to TRBD1. CDR3 size: 14 residues. Germline CDR1 and CDR2: MDHEN and SYDVKM. V lost 2 bases and J lost 2; bases outside the gene matches: 3. CDR3 residues: CASSLTTGAYEQYF. CDR3 in DNA: TGTGCCAGCAGTTTAACCACAGGGGCCTACGAGCAGTACTTC. The whole variable domain, remainder taken from reference TRBV28 and TRBJ2-7, is DVKVTQSSRYLVKRTGEKVFLECVQDMDHENMFWYRQDPGLGLRLIYFSYDVKMKEKGDIPEGYSVSREKKERFSLILESASTNQTSMYLCASSLTTGAYEQYFGPGTRLTVT.